The T cell receptor (beta chain) described here comes from a study of T cell responses to AZD1222 COVID-19 vaccine. This table comes from immunoSEQ multiplex PCR, and its TCRdb copy is limited to in-frame clones, with some not included. The sample carries 150,000 to 200,000 clones, approximately 95% recorded once. V gave up 6 bases and J gave up 3 bases; unmatched junction bases: 3. This CDR3 contains 13 residues. Germline loops: CDR1 MNHEY, CDR2 SVGAGI. This sample comprised peripheral blood, obtained 28 days after the second dose of the MenACWY control vaccine. V gene TRBV6-5 combines with J gene TRBJ2-7; 9 nucleotides agree with TRBD1. The sequence derives from an adult who received the MenACWY meningococcal vaccine as a control. CDR3 sequence: CASRGQGLYEQYF. CDR3 in DNA: TGTGCCAGCAGAGGACAGGGGCTCTACGAGCAGTACTTC.